This TCR beta chain was profiled in a study of identical twins. Study-level points and caveats: In drawing conclusions, the study used cross-sectional statistical analysis and did not follow the same donors.

In the case of this clonotype: Its antigen is undetermined.

V trimming: 4 bases; J trimming: 2 bases; junction bases outside the gene matches: 9. The CDR3 is 17 amino acids. Germline V gives CDR1 MDHEN, CDR2 SYDVKM. TCRdb passed the 5' RACE reads through MiXCR, listing each CDR3 protein once. The table lists 700,000 to 950,000 distinct CDR3 sequences, about 12% of them singletons. These data are also associated with another study on yellow fever vaccine responses in identical twins.

The sample comprised PBMCs. This TCR derives from a woman aged 18-35 years in good health. The chain joins TRBV28 to TRBJ2-3; TRBD2 matches at 10 bases. The CDR3: CASSSYERGGYTDTQYF. In DNA form, the CDR3 reads TGTGCCAGCAGTTCTTATGAGCGGGGGGGTTACACAGATACGCAGTATTTT.